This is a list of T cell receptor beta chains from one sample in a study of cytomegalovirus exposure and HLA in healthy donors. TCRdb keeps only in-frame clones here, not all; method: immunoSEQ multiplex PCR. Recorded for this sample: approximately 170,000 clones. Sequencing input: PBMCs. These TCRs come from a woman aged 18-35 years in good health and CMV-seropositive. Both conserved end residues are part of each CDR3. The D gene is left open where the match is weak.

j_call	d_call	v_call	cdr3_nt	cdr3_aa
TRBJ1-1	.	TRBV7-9	TGTGCCAGCAGCTCCTCCGACAGCGACATGAACACTGAAGCTTTCTTT	CASSSSDSDMNTEAFF
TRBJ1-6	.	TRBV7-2	TGTGCCACACAGGGCAATCTTAATAATTCACCCCTCCACTTT	CATQGNLNNSPLHF
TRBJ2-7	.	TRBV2	TGTGCCAGCAGTGAAAACGGAGCCACCTACGAGCAGTACTTC	CASSENGATYEQYF
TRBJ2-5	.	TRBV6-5	TGTGCCAGCAGTCGAGGGAGACAAGAGACCCAGTACTTC	CASSRGRQETQYF
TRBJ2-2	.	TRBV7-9	TGTGCCAGCAGCTTAGATCTAGGTCATACCGGGGAGCTGTTTTTT	CASSLDLGHTGELFF
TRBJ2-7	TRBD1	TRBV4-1	TGCGCCAGCAGCCGGTATTCGACCGGGACAGGGCCCAACTACGAGCAGTACTTC	CASSRYSTGTGPNYEQYF
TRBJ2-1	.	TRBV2	TGTGCCAGCACCAGGGACTTCTCCTACAATGAGCAGTTCTTC	CASTRDFSYNEQFF
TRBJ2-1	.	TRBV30	TGTGCCTGGAGTGTACGGGACAATGAGCAGTTCTTC	CAWSVRDNEQFF
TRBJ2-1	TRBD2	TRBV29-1	TGCAGCTTGACCCCGACTAGCGGGAGTACCAATGAGCAGTTCTTC	CSLTPTSGSTNEQFF
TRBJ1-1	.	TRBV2	TGTGCCAGCGCTTGGGGCTTGAACACTGAAGCTTTCTTT	CASAWGLNTEAFF
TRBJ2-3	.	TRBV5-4	TGTGCCAGCAGCTTGTGGGCCGGGAGTGATACGCAGTATTTT	CASSLWAGSDTQYF
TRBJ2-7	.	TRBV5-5	TGTGCCAGCAGCTTCCAGGACAACTACGAGCAGTACTTC	CASSFQDNYEQYF
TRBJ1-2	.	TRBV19	TGTGCCGGCCGTGGCAGGGCGGATGGCTACACCTTC	CAGRGRADGYTF
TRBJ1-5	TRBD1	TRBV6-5	TGTGCCACCGAGGACAGGGCAAATCAGCCCCAGCATTTT	CATEDRANQPQHF
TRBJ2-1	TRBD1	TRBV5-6	TGTGCCAGCAGCCCAGGGGGCTCGAATGAGCAGTTCTTC	CASSPGGSNEQFF
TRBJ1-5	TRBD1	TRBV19	TGTGCCAGCAAGGACAGGGGGGGAGACAATCAGCCCCAGCATTTT	CASKDRGGDNQPQHF
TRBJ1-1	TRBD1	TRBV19	TGTGCCAGTAGTTTCCGGACAGGGTGGCCTGAAGCTTTCTTT	CASSFRTGWPEAFF
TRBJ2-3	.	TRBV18	TGTGCCAGCTCCCAAGAGGACACTATCACAGATACGCAGTATTTT	CASSQEDTITDTQYF
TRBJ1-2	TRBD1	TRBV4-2	TGTGCCAGCAGCCCCAGGACAGGGGGGATCTCAGTAGGCTATGGCTACACCTTC	CASSPRTGGISVGYGYTF
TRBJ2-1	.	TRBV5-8	TGTGCCAGCAGCTTAATTCCGGACAGATTCTACAATGAGCAGTTCTTC	CASSLIPDRFYNEQFF
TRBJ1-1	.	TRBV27	TGTGCCAGCAGTTTAGAAGGAGAGAACACTGAAGCTTTCTTT	CASSLEGENTEAFF
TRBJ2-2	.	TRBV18	TGTGCCAGCTCACCGGGGCCAGGGGACACCGGGGAGCTGTTTTTT	CASSPGPGDTGELFF
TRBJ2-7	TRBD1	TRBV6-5	TGTGCCAGCAGTTACGGACAGGGGTCTGGGGACGAGCAGTACTTC	CASSYGQGSGDEQYF
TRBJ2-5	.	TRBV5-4	TGTGCCAGCAGCGGAGGGGGCTTTCAAGAGACCCAGTACTTC	CASSGGGFQETQYF
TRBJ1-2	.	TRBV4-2	TGTGCCAGCAGCCAAGATCTAGGACAGAACTATGGCTACACCTTC	CASSQDLGQNYGYTF
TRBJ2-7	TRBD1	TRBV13	TGTGCCAGCAGCTTAAGTGGGACAGGGTCCTACGAGCAGTACTTC	CASSLSGTGSYEQYF
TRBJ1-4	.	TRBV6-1	TGTGCCAGCAGACCTGACAGCCTTAGAAATGAAAAACTGTTTTTT	CASRPDSLRNEKLFF
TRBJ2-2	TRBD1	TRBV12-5	TGTGCTAGTGGTCGGACAGGGGTGAACACCGGGGAGCTGTTTTTT	CASGRTGVNTGELFF
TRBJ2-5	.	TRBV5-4	TGTGCCAGCAGCCATGGGGCTAGCGTAGACCAAGAGACCCAGTACTTC	CASSHGASVDQETQYF
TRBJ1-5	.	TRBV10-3	TGTGCCGCTACAGGGAAGAGGAATCAGCCCCAGCATTTT	CAATGKRNQPQHF
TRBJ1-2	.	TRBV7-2	TGTGCCAGCAGCGAAGCCCAAAGTGGCTACACCTTC	CASSEAQSGYTF
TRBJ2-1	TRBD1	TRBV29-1	TGCAGCGTTGTAGGGGGCCGCGGGTACAATGAGCAGTTCTTC	CSVVGGRGYNEQFF
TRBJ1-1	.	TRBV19	TGTGCCAGTACGCCCAGGGCGCGCAGGTACACTGAAGCTTTCTTT	CASTPRARRYTEAFF
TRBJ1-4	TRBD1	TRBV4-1	TGCGCCAGCAGCCAAGATGGGTCAGGGGGCCAAAGAACGCAAAAACTGTTTTTT	CASSQDGSGGQRTQKLFF
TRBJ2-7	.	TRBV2	TGTGCCAGCAGTGATATCGGGCAGGGTGACGAGCAGTACTTC	CASSDIGQGDEQYF
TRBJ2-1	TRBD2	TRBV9	TGTGCCAGCAGCGTAGAACTAGCGGGGGGGCCGCCCTACAATGAGCAGTTCTTC	CASSVELAGGPPYNEQFF
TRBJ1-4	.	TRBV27	TGTGCCAGCAGGACCACAGGGCCCCGCGAAAAACTGTTTTTT	CASRTTGPREKLFF
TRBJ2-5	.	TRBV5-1	TGCGCCAGCAGCTTTGGGACTACAGGGAGGGAGACCCAGTACTTC	CASSFGTTGRETQYF
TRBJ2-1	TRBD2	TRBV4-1	TGCGCCAGCAGACAAACTAGCGGAGATTACAATGAGCAGTTCTTC	CASRQTSGDYNEQFF
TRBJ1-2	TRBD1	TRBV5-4	TGTGCCAGCACCCGGACAGGTTCGTCGACCGATGGCTACACCTTC	CASTRTGSSTDGYTF
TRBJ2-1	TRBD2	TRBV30	TGTGCCTGGATGGTAGCGGGAGGGCCGGGGAATGAGCAGTTCTTC	CAWMVAGGPGNEQFF
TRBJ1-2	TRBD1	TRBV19	TGTGCCAGTAGTGTGGACAGGGATCTTGGCTACACCTTC	CASSVDRDLGYTF
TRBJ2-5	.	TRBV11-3	TGTGCCAGCAGCCTACAAGAGACCCAGTACTTC	CASSLQETQYF